This is a list of T cell receptor beta chains from one sample in a study of blood T cell repertoires in COVID-19. Some clones are missing from TCRdb's copy, which holds only in-frame ones; the method was immunoSEQ multiplex PCR. The data contain approximately 70,000 clones, approximately 89% of them singletons. The sample taken for sequencing was peripheral blood. Source of these receptors: a woman aged 70 to 79 with acute or convalescent COVID-19. Each CDR3 is given with its conserved first and last residue. Fields, in order: J gene, D gene, V gene, clone size, CDR3 protein, CDR3 DNA. The D gene is left open where the match is weak. Clone size is not always given. Where it is, it says once, few, many or a class for expanded clones.

J gene: TRBJ1-1
D gene: -
V gene: TRBV10-3
clone size: once
CDR3 protein: CAISEDLQGAEAFF
CDR3 DNA: TGTGCCATCAGTGAGGATTTGCAGGGCGCTGAAGCTTTCTTT

J gene: TRBJ1-4
D gene: -
V gene: TRBV4-2
clone size: -
CDR3 protein: CASSQGQGREKLFF
CDR3 DNA: TGTGCCAGCAGCCAAGGTCAGGGAAGGGAAAAACTGTTTTTT

J gene: TRBJ1-1
D gene: -
V gene: TRBV6-1
clone size: -
CDR3 protein: CASSERRQGNTEAFF
CDR3 DNA: TGTGCCAGCAGTGAAAGGAGGCAAGGGAACACTGAAGCTTTCTTT

J gene: TRBJ1-2
D gene: -
V gene: TRBV5-5
clone size: -
CDR3 protein: CASSFEPSYGYTF
CDR3 DNA: TGTGCCAGCAGCTTTGAGCCGAGCTATGGCTACACCTTC

J gene: TRBJ2-2
D gene: -
V gene: TRBV7-2
clone size: -
CDR3 protein: CASSLVALALPGRTGELFF
CDR3 DNA: TGTGCCAGCAGCTTAGTCGCCCTTGCTTTGCCAGGGCGCACCGGGGAGCTGTTTTTT

J gene: TRBJ2-7
D gene: -
V gene: TRBV18
clone size: -
CDR3 protein: CASSPGRRSYEQYF
CDR3 DNA: TGTGCCAGCTCACCGGGTAGGAGATCCTACGAGCAGTACTTC

J gene: TRBJ1-2
D gene: TRBD1
V gene: TRBV19
clone size: -
CDR3 protein: CASSRQGSQRLSYGYTF
CDR3 DNA: TGTGCCAGCTCCCGACAGGGCTCCCAGAGATTGTCATATGGCTACACCTTC

J gene: TRBJ1-2
D gene: -
V gene: TRBV28
clone size: once
CDR3 protein: CASSSPDGYTF
CDR3 DNA: TGTGCCAGCAGCTCCCCGGATGGCTACACCTTC

J gene: TRBJ1-6
D gene: -
V gene: TRBV11-2
clone size: -
CDR3 protein: CASSWRGGNSPLHF
CDR3 DNA: TGTGCCAGCAGCTGGAGGGGAGGTAATTCACCCCTCCACTTT

J gene: TRBJ1-1
D gene: TRBD1
V gene: TRBV6-5
clone size: -
CDR3 protein: CASRFRGNAEAFF
CDR3 DNA: TGTGCCAGCAGATTCAGGGGGAACGCTGAAGCTTTCTTT

J gene: TRBJ1-2
D gene: TRBD1
V gene: TRBV7-2
clone size: -
CDR3 protein: CASSPRGQGTSGYTF
CDR3 DNA: TGTGCCAGCAGCCCAAGAGGACAGGGCACGTCTGGCTACACCTTC

J gene: TRBJ2-1
D gene: TRBD2
V gene: TRBV30
clone size: -
CDR3 protein: CAWSVHLAGDNEQFF
CDR3 DNA: TGTGCCTGGAGTGTACATCTAGCGGGGGACAATGAGCAGTTCTTC

J gene: TRBJ1-5
D gene: TRBD1
V gene: TRBV7-9
clone size: -
CDR3 protein: CATSRGGQGNQPQHF
CDR3 DNA: TGTGCCACCAGTCGCGGAGGACAGGGCAATCAGCCCCAGCATTTT

J gene: TRBJ2-7
D gene: TRBD1
V gene: TRBV4-1
clone size: -
CDR3 protein: CASSQVGSGQGLSEQYF
CDR3 DNA: TGCGCCAGCAGCCAAGTGGGGTCGGGACAGGGCCTATCCGAGCAGTACTTC

J gene: TRBJ2-3
D gene: -
V gene: TRBV4-1
clone size: -
CDR3 protein: CASSQVFGQITDTQYF
CDR3 DNA: TGCGCCAGCAGCCAAGTCTTCGGACAGATCACAGATACGCAGTATTTT

J gene: TRBJ1-2
D gene: -
V gene: TRBV2
clone size: -
CDR3 protein: CAIRTGNYGYTF
CDR3 DNA: TGTGCCATAAGAACGGGTAACTATGGCTACACCTTC

J gene: TRBJ2-2
D gene: -
V gene: TRBV5-1
clone size: -
CDR3 protein: CASMAVDGTGELFF
CDR3 DNA: TGCGCCAGCATGGCGGTCGACGGCACCGGGGAGCTGTTTTTT

J gene: TRBJ2-1
D gene: TRBD2
V gene: TRBV7-2
clone size: -
CDR3 protein: CASSLIAGGDNEQFF
CDR3 DNA: TGTGCCAGCAGCTTAATAGCGGGGGGGGACAATGAGCAGTTCTTC

J gene: TRBJ1-5
D gene: TRBD1
V gene: TRBV6-4
clone size: -
CDR3 protein: CASSDIRTGGRYSNQPQHF
CDR3 DNA: TGTGCCAGCAGTGACATCAGGACAGGGGGGAGGTATAGCAATCAGCCCCAGCATTTT

J gene: TRBJ1-2
D gene: -
V gene: TRBV19
clone size: -
CDR3 protein: CASRTRGAANYGYTF
CDR3 DNA: TGTGCCAGTAGAACCAGGGGAGCAGCTAACTATGGCTACACCTTC